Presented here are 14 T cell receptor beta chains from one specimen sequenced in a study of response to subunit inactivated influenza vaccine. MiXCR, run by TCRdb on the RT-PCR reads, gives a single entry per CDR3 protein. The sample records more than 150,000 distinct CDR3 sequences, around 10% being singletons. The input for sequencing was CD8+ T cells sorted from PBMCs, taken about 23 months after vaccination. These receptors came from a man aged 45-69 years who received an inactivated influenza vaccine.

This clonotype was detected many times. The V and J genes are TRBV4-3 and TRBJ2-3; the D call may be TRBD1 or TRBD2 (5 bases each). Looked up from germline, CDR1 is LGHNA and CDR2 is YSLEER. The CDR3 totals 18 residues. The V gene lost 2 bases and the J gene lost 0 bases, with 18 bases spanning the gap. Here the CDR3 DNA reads TGCGCCAGCAGCCAACCCCACTGGGGGATCCTTAGCACAGATACGCAGTATTTT. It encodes CASSQPHWGILSTDTQYF.

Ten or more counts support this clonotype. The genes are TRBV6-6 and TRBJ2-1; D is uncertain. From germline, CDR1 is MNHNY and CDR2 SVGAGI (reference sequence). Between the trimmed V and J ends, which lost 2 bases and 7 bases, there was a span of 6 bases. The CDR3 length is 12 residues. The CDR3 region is CASSYTPNEQFF. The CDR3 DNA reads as TGTGCCAGCAGTTACACCCCGAATGAGCAGTTCTTC.

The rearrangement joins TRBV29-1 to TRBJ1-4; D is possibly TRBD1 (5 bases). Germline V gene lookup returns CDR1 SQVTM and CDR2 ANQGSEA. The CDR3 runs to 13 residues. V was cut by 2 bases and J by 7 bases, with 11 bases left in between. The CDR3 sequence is CSVETGTPEKLFF. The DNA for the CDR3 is TGCAGCGTTGAAACCGGGACTCCTGAAAAACTGTTTTTT.

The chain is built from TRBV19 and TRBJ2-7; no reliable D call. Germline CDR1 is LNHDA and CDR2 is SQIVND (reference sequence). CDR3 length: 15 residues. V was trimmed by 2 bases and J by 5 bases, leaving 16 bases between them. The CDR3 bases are TGTGCCAGTAGTATAACCCCCCTCGAGATGGACGAGCAGTACTTC. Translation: CASSITPLEMDEQYF.

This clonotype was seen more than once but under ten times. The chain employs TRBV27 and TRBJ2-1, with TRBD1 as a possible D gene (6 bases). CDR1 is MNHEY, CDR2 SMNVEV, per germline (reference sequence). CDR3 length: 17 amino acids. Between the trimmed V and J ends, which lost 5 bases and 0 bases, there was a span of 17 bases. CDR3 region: CASSPEGVLSSYNEQFF. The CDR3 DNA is TGTGCCAGCAGTCCCGAGGGGGTACTAAGCTCCTACAATGAGCAGTTCTTC.

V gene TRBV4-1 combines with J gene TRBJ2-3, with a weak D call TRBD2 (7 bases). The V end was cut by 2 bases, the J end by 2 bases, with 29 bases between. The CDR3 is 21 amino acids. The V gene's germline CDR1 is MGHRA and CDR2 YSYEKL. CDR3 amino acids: CASSQTITGGPGLGSTDTQYF. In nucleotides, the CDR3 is TGCGCCAGCAGCCAAACAATCACCGGGGGGCCAGGTTTGGGCTCCACAGATACGCAGTATTTT.

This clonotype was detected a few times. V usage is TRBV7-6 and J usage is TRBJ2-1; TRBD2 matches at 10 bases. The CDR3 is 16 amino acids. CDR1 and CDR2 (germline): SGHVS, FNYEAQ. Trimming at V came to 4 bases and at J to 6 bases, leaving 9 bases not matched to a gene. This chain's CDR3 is CASSWAGASGSNEQFF. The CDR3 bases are TGTGCCAGCAGCTGGGCTGGGGCTAGCGGGAGCAATGAGCAGTTCTTC.

CDR3 DNA: TGTGCCAGCAGTTTAAAACTAGCGGGATCGTACAATGAGCAGTTCTTC. It is translated as CASSLKLAGSYNEQFF. The rearrangement links TRBV12-3 or TRBV12-4 to TRBJ2-1; 10 nucleotides align to TRBD2. V was clipped by 2 bases and J by 4 bases; unmatched bases: 5. This CDR3 is built from 16 residues.

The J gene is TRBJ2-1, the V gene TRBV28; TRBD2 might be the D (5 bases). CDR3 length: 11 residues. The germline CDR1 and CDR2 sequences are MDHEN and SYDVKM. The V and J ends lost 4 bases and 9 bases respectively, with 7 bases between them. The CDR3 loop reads CASSYEGEQFF. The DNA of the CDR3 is TGTGCCAGCAGTTATGAGGGTGAGCAGTTCTTC.

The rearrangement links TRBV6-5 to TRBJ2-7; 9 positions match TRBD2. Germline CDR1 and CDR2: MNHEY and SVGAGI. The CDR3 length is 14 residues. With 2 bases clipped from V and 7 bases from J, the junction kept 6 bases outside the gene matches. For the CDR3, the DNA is TGTGCCAGCAGTTACGGGTTAGCGGGGGTTGAGCAGTACTTC. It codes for CASSYGLAGVEQYF.

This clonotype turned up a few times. CDR3 DNA: TGTGCCACCGGCTGGCAGCACTCTGGAAACACCATATATTTT. Translation gives CATGWQHSGNTIYF. This sequence joins TRBV15 and TRBJ1-3, with no clear D. Trimming removed 8 bases from V and 0 bases from J, with 11 bases in between. Germline V gene data show CDR1 as LNHNV and CDR2 as YYDKDF (reference sequence). The CDR3 sequence is 14 residues long.

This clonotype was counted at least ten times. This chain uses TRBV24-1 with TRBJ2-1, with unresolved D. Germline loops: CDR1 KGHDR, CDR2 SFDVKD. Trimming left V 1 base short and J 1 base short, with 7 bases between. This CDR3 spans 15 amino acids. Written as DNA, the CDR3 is TGTGCCACCAGTGATTTTCCCAGTTCCTACAATGAGCAGTTCTTC. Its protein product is CATSDFPSSYNEQFF.

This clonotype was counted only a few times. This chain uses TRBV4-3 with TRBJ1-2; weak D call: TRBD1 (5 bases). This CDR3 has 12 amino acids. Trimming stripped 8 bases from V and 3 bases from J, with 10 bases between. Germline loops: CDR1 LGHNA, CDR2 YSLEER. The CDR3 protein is CASRGTDYGYTF. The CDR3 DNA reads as TGCGCCAGCCGGGGGACTGACTATGGCTACACCTTC.

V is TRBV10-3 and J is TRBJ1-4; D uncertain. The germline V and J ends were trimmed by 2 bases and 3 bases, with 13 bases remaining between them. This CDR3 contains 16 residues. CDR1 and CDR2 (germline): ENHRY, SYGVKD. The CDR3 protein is CAISEGSRGANEKLFF. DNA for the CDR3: TGTGCCATCAGTGAGGGGAGCCGTGGGGCTAATGAAAAACTGTTTTTT.